This T cell receptor beta chain is drawn from a study of shared T cell receptors in the human thymus. Germline V gene lookup returns CDR1 KGHSH and CDR2 LQKENI. With 3 bases removed from V and 6 bases from J, the gap between germline ends came to 15 bases. The CDR3 spans 14 residues. Some clones are missing from TCRdb's copy, which holds only in-frame ones; the method was immunoSEQ multiplex PCR. This table has hundreds of thousands of clones, 75% to 85% appearing once. These same data were also listed under a study on human thymus T cells. That study adds: The donors were infants in Finland with congenital heart defects, otherwise immunologically healthy. Thymic samples were excised during corrective heart operations. Across thymic and blood repertoires, the usage of V and J genes appeared to be biased. Related studies noted strongly shared thymic repertoires across unrelated people.

The clonotype originates from a boy under three years old with a congenital heart defect. V is TRBV18 and J is TRBJ2-7, with a weak D call TRBD2 (6 bases). Source material: thymocytes. Here the CDR3 reads CASSPDRGGTEQYF. In DNA form, the CDR3 reads TGTGCCAGCTCACCCGATCGAGGAGGGACCGAGCAGTACTTC.